This T cell receptor (beta chain) was found in a study of T cell changes during pregnancy in multiple sclerosis (dated 2019 in TCRdb). General notes on the study: Changes in the T cell repertoire over the course of pregnancy were examined in this study in women with multiple sclerosis.

Libraries were built with the immunoSEQ multiplex PCR assay. TCRdb took this table from immuneACCESS and kept in-frame rearrangements with V and J called. Such tables lack part of the clones; where checked against another copy, unresolved V genes explain under half of the gap, and the rest is unexplained. The sample table shows some 64,000 clones, and around 92% are seen once. 2.3% of the sample comes from the top ten. The germline V gene sets CDR1 to SQVTM and CDR2 to ANQGSEA. Counted from cysteine to phenylalanine, this CDR3 has 16 amino acids. Just the 48-base CDR3 DNA is kept, in frame starting at base 1. Trimming at the junction amounts to 0 bases on V and 1 base on J, and the germline ends lie 16 bases apart. This clone was found once. Its antigen is unknown. Qualities for individual bases were not recorded, and no much larger clone is one base off.

The source is a female donor with multiple sclerosis, enrolled in a pregnancy study. The starting material was peripheral blood, obtained in the first trimester of pregnancy. The rearrangement combines TRBV29-1 with TRBJ2-7, with a tentative D gene TRBD1 over 7 matching bases. The sequence in DNA is TGCAGCGTTGAAGATCCCCGACAGGGAGGATCCTACGAGCAGTACTTC. It specifies CSVEDPRQGGSYEQYF.